These 17 T cell receptor beta chains originate from one sample sequenced in a study of blood T cell repertoires in COVID-19. Clones were read by immunoSEQ multiplex PCR, and TCRdb kept only the in-frame ones, dropping some. Here the sample spans about 400,000 clones, around 90% being singletons. Sequencing used PBMCs or T cells enriched from blood (not recorded which). All receptors come from a middle-aged woman with acute COVID-19.

The chain is built from TRBV19 and TRBJ1-5; D is unclear. V lost 3 bases, J lost 6 bases, and 12 bases lay in between. The CDR3 spans 14 residues. Germline loops: CDR1 LNHDA, CDR2 SQIVND (reference sequence). CDR3 in amino acids: CASSIPGRGQPQHF. In DNA, the CDR3 is TGTGCCAGTAGTATCCCCGGGAGAGGTCAGCCCCAGCATTTT.

J is TRBJ2-3 and V is TRBV5-6, with 7 bases aligning to TRBD1. Germline lookup yields CDR1 SGHDT and CDR2 YYEEEE. The CDR3 covers 15 residues. The J segment lost 4 bases and the V segment lost 0 bases, leaving 5 bases of the junction unmatched. The CDR3 region has the DNA TGTGCCAGCAGCTTGGGTGGTCAGGGGGCAGATACGCAGTATTTT. Residues: CASSLGGQGADTQYF. Combining the CDR3 with reference TRBV5-6 and TRBJ2-3 gives the whole variable domain DAGVTQSPTHLIKTRGQQVTLRCSPKSGHDTVSWYQQALGQGPQFIFQYYEEEERQRGNFPDRFSGHQFPNYSSELNVNALLLGDSALYLCASSLGGQGADTQYFGPGTRLTVL.

The chain combines TRBV21-1 with TRBJ2-7; no DNA check was done on the table's D call, TRBD1. TRBV21-1 is termed a pseudogene. This CDR3 spans 20 amino acids. CDR3 nucleotide sequence: TGTGCCAGCAGCAAACCATGGAGAACCGGGACAGGGGGCGAAGCCTACGAGCAGTACTTC. This translates into CASSKPWRTGTGGEAYEQYF.

The chain links TRBV2 to TRBJ2-7; tentatively, D is TRBD2 (5 bases). V was cut by 6 bases and J by 7 bases, with 13 bases left in between. CDR1 and CDR2 (germline): SNHLY, FYNNEI. The CDR3 runs to 12 residues. The CDR3 sequence: CASRYGLREQYF. The CDR3 DNA reads TGTGCCAGCAGATACGGACTGAGGGAGCAGTACTTC.

The chain recombines TRBV18 with TRBJ1-5, with 7 bases aligning to TRBD1. The CDR3 covers 15 residues. V lost 6 bases and J lost 6; bases outside the gene matches: 11. CDR1 is KGHSH and CDR2 is LQKENI in the germline V gene. The CDR3 spells CASSPGQEQGQPQHF. In DNA form, the CDR3 reads TGTGCCAGCTCTCCCGGACAGGAGCAGGGTCAGCCCCAGCATTTT.

The DNA of the CDR3 is TGCAGCGGTGGACTATCGGAGACCCAGTACTTC. This codes for CSGGLSETQYF. The chain recombines TRBV29-1 with TRBJ2-5, with a possible D match to TRBD2 (6 bases). With 7 bases removed from V and 5 bases from J, the gap between germline ends came to 11 bases. In germline, CDR1 is SQVTM, CDR2 ANQGSEA. The CDR3 sequence is 11 residues long.

This clone was counted a few times. V and J are TRBV2 and TRBJ1-2; D gene unclear. Trimming pared 7 bases from V and 4 bases from J, leaving 7 bases between. The CDR3 sequence is 11 residues long. Germline V gives CDR1 SNHLY, CDR2 FYNNEI. The CDR3 region is CASMERYGYTF. CDR3 bases: TGTGCCAGCATGGAGCGCTATGGCTACACCTTC.

With respect to this clone: This may stem from a read error, because a much larger clone lies one nucleotide away. The same CDR3 also results from other DNA sequences found in this sample. The rearrangement joins TRBV2 to TRBJ1-5; 9 bases are a match to TRBD1. The CDR3 runs 13 residues. Looked up from germline, CDR1 is SNHLY and CDR2 is FYNNEI. V was clipped by 6 bases and J by 4 bases; unmatched bases: 1. Here the CDR3 DNA reads TGTGCCAGCAGCGGGACAGGGAATCAGCCCCAGCATTTT. This codes for CASSGTGNQPQHF.

The chain couples TRBV5-1 to TRBJ1-5, with D uncertain. Germline CDR1 SGHRS, CDR2 YFSETQ. The CDR3 consists of 15 residues. Trimming left V 5 bases short and J 7 bases short, with 19 bases between. CDR3 coding DNA: TGCGCCAGCAGTTTGAACCCGGTGTCGGGGCAGCCCCAGCATTTT. Protein sequence: CASSLNPVSGQPQHF.

The chain joins TRBV25-1 to TRBJ2-5; 12 nucleotides line up with TRBD2. The CDR3 has 15 residues. Germline CDR1 reads MGHDK; CDR2 reads SYGVNS. V lost 4 bases to trimming and J lost 5 bases; unmatched junction nucleotides: 5. CDR3: CASSGLAGGLETQYF. CDR3 nucleotide sequence: TGTGCCAGCAGTGGGCTAGCGGGGGGGCTCGAGACCCAGTACTTC. Combining the CDR3 with reference TRBV25-1 and TRBJ2-5 gives the whole variable domain EADIYQTPRYLVIGTGKKITLECSQTMGHDKMYWYQQDPGMELHLIHYSYGVNSTEKGDLSSESTVSRIRTEHFPLTLESARPSHTSQYLCASSGLAGGLETQYFGPGTRLLVL.

This clone was detected only once. V is TRBV5-4 and J is TRBJ1-2; a weak D match, TRBD1 (5 bases). Germline-derived CDR1 and CDR2 are SGHNT and YYREEE (reference sequence). V lost 1 base and J lost 8, with 12 bases in between. The CDR3 spans 13 residues. For the CDR3, the DNA is TGTGCCAGCAGCTTGATTGGGGGGTCCGGCTACACCTTC. Translation gives CASSLIGGSGYTF.

V and J are TRBV6-1 and TRBJ1-2, with D unclear. Germline-derived CDR1 and CDR2 are MNHNS and SASEGT. V was cut by 0 bases and J by 13 bases, with 15 bases left in between. CDR3 length: 13 residues. CDR3 region: CASSEALQVVGTF. CDR3 nucleotides: TGTGCCAGCAGTGAAGCGCTTCAGGTAGTGGGCACCTTC.

A note on this clone: The identical CDR3 is also encoded by other nucleotide sequences in the sample. The chain links TRBV4-2 to TRBJ2-6; weak D call: TRBD2 (5 bases). Germline CDR1 and CDR2: LGHNA and YNFKEQ. The CDR3 extends over 16 amino acids. V gave up 0 bases and J gave up 2 bases, with 8 bases separating them. The DNA for the CDR3 is TGTGCCAGCAGCCAAGAATCCGGGGCTGGGGCCAACGTCCTGACTTTC. It is translated as CASSQESGAGANVLTF.

Only a few counts were recorded for this clone. The DNA is omitted, as the CDR3 cannot be located on it reliably, and the CDR3 follows TCRdb's listing. The rearrangement links TRBV2 to TRBJ2-2; TRBD2 was called by the table and not checked on the DNA. CDR1 and CDR2 (germline): SNHLY, FYNNEI. The length of the CDR3 is 15 amino acids, counting both ends. CDR3 residues: CASTSGRASGGELFF.

The DNA of the CDR3 is TGTGCCAGCAGCGCACCGAGGGACAGGGAATGGCCCAACTATGGCTACACCTTC. It translates to CASSAPRDREWPNYGYTF. V gene TRBV21-1 combines with J gene TRBJ1-2; the DNA was not used to check the table's D call, TRBD1. TRBV21-1 is a known pseudogene. The CDR3 is 18 residues long.

V usage is TRBV18 and J usage is TRBJ1-5; D is ambiguous. This CDR3 is built from 14 residues. Trimming removed 3 bases at V and 7 bases at J, with 13 bases between. The V gene's germline CDR1 is KGHSH and CDR2 LQKENI. Here the CDR3 DNA reads TGTGCCAGCTCACCTGACGGAGTAATCCAGCCCCAGCATTTT. It yields the protein CASSPDGVIQPQHF.

The sample holds a few counts of this clone. The V and J genes are TRBV12-3 or TRBV12-4 and TRBJ1-6; unclear D gene. Trimming took 3 bases from V and 5 from J, leaving 2 bases between them. This CDR3 spans 12 amino acids. CDR3 nucleotide sequence: TGTGCCAGCAGTTTCGATAATTCACCCCTCCACTTT. It encodes CASSFDNSPLHF.